These 16 T cell receptor beta chains were all obtained from the same sample, sequenced in a study of cytotoxic CD8 clonotypes in ibrutinib-treated CLL. The data were produced by immunoSEQ multiplex PCR, yet TCRdb's version contains in-frame clones alone and is incomplete. The sample carries 300,000 to 350,000 clones, approximately 80% recorded once. The sample was PBMCs, taken before ibrutinib treatment. The receptors derive from a human donor with chronic lymphocytic leukemia.

This clone was observed a single time. The chain links TRBV29-1 to TRBJ2-3; 8 bases line up with TRBD1. The V segment lost 4 bases and the J segment 1 base; nucleotides outside the gene matches: 7. The CDR3 covers 15 residues. The germline V gene has CDR1 SQVTM and CDR2 ANQGSEA. The CDR3 region has the DNA TGCAGCGTTGCGACCAGGGGGCTGGGCACAGATACGCAGTATTTT. Translating it yields CSVATRGLGTDTQYF.

The V call is TRBV7-9, the J call TRBJ2-5, with 7 bases matching TRBD2. Germline CDR1 is SEHNR and CDR2 is FQNEAQ (reference sequence). The V segment lost 4 bases and the J segment 1 base; nucleotides outside the gene matches: 6. The CDR3 spans 15 residues. The CDR3 region has the DNA TGTGCCAGCAGCTCAGGGACTACCCCCCAAGAGACCCAGTACTTC. The encoded protein is CASSSGTTPQETQYF.

The CDR3 region has the DNA TGTGCCAGCAGTTTATCGGGTCAGTACACTGAAGCTTTCTTT. This encodes CASSLSGQYTEAFF. The chain joins TRBV27 to TRBJ1-1, with D unresolved. Trimming cost V 0 bases and J 3 bases, with 8 bases left between them. Germline lookup yields CDR1 MNHEY and CDR2 SMNVEV (reference sequence). This CDR3 comprises 14 residues.

This clone was found once. The same CDR3 is also encoded by other DNA sequences in this sample. This sequence joins TRBV7-6 and TRBJ1-3; the D gene is possibly TRBD1 (5 bases). The CDR3 is made up of 16 amino acids. CDR1 and CDR2 (germline): SGHVS, FNYEAQ. The V gene lost 0 bases and the J gene lost 0 bases, with 9 bases spanning the gap. The CDR3 reads CASSLAQGSSGNTIYF. The CDR3 coding sequence is TGTGCCAGCAGCTTAGCGCAGGGATCCTCTGGAAACACCATATATTTT.

This clone was seen just once. The chain joins TRBV14 to TRBJ1-1; D is undetermined. Germline V gene lookup returns CDR1 SGHDN and CDR2 FVKESK. Deletions cut 3 bases from V and 4 bases from J, with 9 bases between. This CDR3 comprises 13 residues. The chain's CDR3 is CASSHGRGTEAFF. The CDR3 DNA reads as TGTGCCAGCAGCCACGGACGGGGCACTGAAGCTTTCTTT.

V usage is TRBV27 and J usage is TRBJ1-5; D is perhaps TRBD1 (5 bases). The CDR3 contains 16 residues. The V end lost 1 base, the J end lost 0 bases, and 10 bases lay between the germline ends. Looked up from germline, CDR1 is MNHEY and CDR2 is SMNVEV (reference sequence). The CDR3 spells CASSLFSGLSNQPQHF. The CDR3 DNA sequence: TGTGCCAGCAGTTTATTTTCGGGGCTTAGCAATCAGCCCCAGCATTTT.

The chain links TRBV7-8 to TRBJ2-7; D perhaps matches TRBD1 (7 bases). The germline V gene encodes CDR1 SGHVS and CDR2 FQNEAQ. This CDR3 is 13 amino acids long. V gave up 5 bases and J gave up 3 bases, with 11 bases separating them. In DNA form, the CDR3 reads TGTGCCAGCAGCGCGGGACAGCTCTACGAGCAGTACTTC. Translation: CASSAGQLYEQYF.

The chain employs TRBV5-1 and TRBJ1-3; 7 bases match TRBD1. CDR1 is SGHRS and CDR2 is YFSETQ in the germline V gene. Trimming at V came to 0 bases and at J to 4 bases, leaving 7 bases not matched to a gene. This CDR3 spans 16 amino acids. CDR3 DNA: TGCGCCAGCAGCTTGGAAGAGACAGGGACCGGAAACACCATATATTTT. Its protein is CASSLEETGTGNTIYF. Looking up the rest from reference TRBV5-1 and TRBJ1-3 gives the full variable domain: KAGVTQTPRYLIKTRGQQVTLSCSPISGHRSVSWYQQTPGQGLQFLFEYFSETQRNKGNFPGRFSGRQFSNSRSEMNVSTLELGDSALYLCASSLEETGTGNTIYFGEGSWLTVV.

The chain links TRBV9 to TRBJ2-5, with 8 positions matching TRBD2. The trim removed 0 bases at V and 4 bases at J, leaving 5 bases unmatched. Looked up from germline, CDR1 is SGDLS and CDR2 is YYNGEE. The CDR3 consists of 15 residues. CDR3 region: CASSVESGRGETQYF. Written as DNA, the CDR3 is TGTGCCAGCAGCGTAGAGAGCGGGAGAGGAGAGACCCAGTACTTC.

V is TRBV2 and J is TRBJ2-7; 11 bases fit TRBD2. The germline CDR1 and CDR2 sequences are SNHLY and FYNNEI. The CDR3 runs 18 residues. Trimming at V came to 7 bases and at J to 6 bases, leaving 20 bases not matched to a gene. The CDR3 region is CASNSRDRLLAGVFEQYF. CDR3 sequence (DNA): TGTGCCAGCAATTCCAGGGACAGGTTACTAGCGGGAGTGTTCGAGCAGTACTTC.

The chain links TRBV19 to TRBJ2-3; 9 bases line up with TRBD2. In germline, CDR1 is LNHDA, CDR2 SQIVND (reference sequence). The CDR3 loop spans 13 amino acids. The J segment lost 12 bases and the V segment lost 4 bases, leaving 8 bases of the junction unmatched. The CDR3 loop reads CASSTQLAGAQYF. In DNA form, the CDR3 reads TGTGCCAGTAGTACACAATTAGCGGGAGCCCAGTATTTT.

V usage is TRBV11-2 and J usage is TRBJ2-3; no definite D call. This CDR3 contains 13 residues. The V gene lost 2 bases and the J gene lost 3 bases, with 6 bases spanning the gap. Per the germline V gene, CDR1 is SGHAT and CDR2 is FQNNGV. CDR3 protein: CASSLIRTDTQYF. The CDR3 DNA sequence: TGTGCCAGCAGCTTAATTAGGACAGATACGCAGTATTTT.

The chain carries TRBV25-1 and TRBJ2-1; TRBD2 aligns across 14 bases. Germline V gives CDR1 MGHDK, CDR2 SYGVNS. J lost 12 bases, V lost 1 base, and 8 bases had no gene match. CDR3 length equals 16 residues. Written as DNA, the CDR3 is TGTGCCAGCAGTGAATCACGACTAGCGGGAGGGGATTGGCAGTTCTTC. It yields the protein CASSESRLAGGDWQFF.

In the case of this clone: One end of the junction does not line up with germline, which may come from a read error. The CDR3 region has the DNA TGTGCCAGCAGCATAGCAGGGGACCTCTCTGGAAACACCATATATTTT. The encoded protein is CASSIAGDLSGNTIYF. The J gene is TRBJ1-3, the V gene TRBV7-9; tentative D call: TRBD1 (6 bases). The CDR3 length is 16 residues. Germline V gives CDR1 SEHNR, CDR2 FQNEAQ (reference sequence).

This chain connects TRBV2 to TRBJ2-5; 7 bases are a match to TRBD1. V shed 6 bases, J shed 2 bases, and the junction held 6 bases outside the gene matches. The length of the CDR3 is 14 residues. From germline, CDR1 is SNHLY and CDR2 FYNNEI. In DNA, the CDR3 is TGTGCCAGCAGAGGGACAGTCTTGCAAGAGACCCAGTACTTC. This encodes CASRGTVLQETQYF.

This clone appeared a few times. The J gene is TRBJ2-1, the V gene TRBV7-9, with 8 bases aligning to TRBD2. The V segment lost 5 bases and the J segment 6 bases; nucleotides outside the gene matches: 21. The germline V gene encodes CDR1 SEHNR and CDR2 FQNEAQ (reference sequence). This CDR3 region has 19 residues. The CDR3 is CASSPTLVAREGLLNEQFF. CDR3 sequence (DNA): TGTGCCAGCAGCCCCACTCTAGTAGCTCGGGAGGGCCTGCTCAATGAGCAGTTCTTC. Full variable domain (remainder filled in from reference TRBV7-9 and TRBJ2-1): DTGVSQNPRHKITKRGQNVTFRCDPISEHNRLYWYRQTLGQGPEFLTYFQNEAQLEKSRLLSDRFSAERPKGSFSTLEIQRTEQGDSAMYLCASSPTLVAREGLLNEQFFGPGTRLTVL.